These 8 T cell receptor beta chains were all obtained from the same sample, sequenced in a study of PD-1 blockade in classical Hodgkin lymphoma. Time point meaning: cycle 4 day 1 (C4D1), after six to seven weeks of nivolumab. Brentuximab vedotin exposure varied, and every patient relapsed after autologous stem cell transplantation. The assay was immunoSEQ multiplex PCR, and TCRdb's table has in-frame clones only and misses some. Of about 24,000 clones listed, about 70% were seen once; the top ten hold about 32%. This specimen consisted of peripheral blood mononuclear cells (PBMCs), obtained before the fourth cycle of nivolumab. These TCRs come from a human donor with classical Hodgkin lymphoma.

The CDR3 DNA is TGTGCCAGCAGCTCGGCGGGACAGGGGGCTTATAATTCACCCCTCCACTTT. Its protein is CASSSAGQGAYNSPLHF. V and J are TRBV5-6 and TRBJ1-6; 12 nucleotides match TRBD1. With 3 bases clipped from V and 4 bases from J, the junction kept 5 bases outside the gene matches. This CDR3 is built from 17 residues. Germline-derived CDR1 and CDR2 are SGHDT and YYEEEE.

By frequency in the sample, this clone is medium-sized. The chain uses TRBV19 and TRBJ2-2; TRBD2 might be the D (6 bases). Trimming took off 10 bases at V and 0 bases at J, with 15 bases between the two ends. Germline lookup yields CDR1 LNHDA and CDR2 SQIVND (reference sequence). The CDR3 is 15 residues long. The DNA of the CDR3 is TGTGCCACCAAGACCGGAGGGGCGAACACCGGGGAGCTGTTTTTT. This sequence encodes CATKTGGANTGELFF.

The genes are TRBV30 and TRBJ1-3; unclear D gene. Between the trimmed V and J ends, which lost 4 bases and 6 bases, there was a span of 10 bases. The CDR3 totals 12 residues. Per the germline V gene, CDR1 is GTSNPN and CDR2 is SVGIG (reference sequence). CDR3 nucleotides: TGTGCCTGGACTCCCGGTGCAAACACCATATATTTT. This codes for CAWTPGANTIYF.

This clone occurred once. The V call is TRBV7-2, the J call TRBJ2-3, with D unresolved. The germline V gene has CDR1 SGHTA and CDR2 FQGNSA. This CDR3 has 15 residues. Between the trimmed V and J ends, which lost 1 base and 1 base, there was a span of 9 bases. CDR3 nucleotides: TGTGCCAGCAGCTTAGGACCCGGCCGCACAGATACGCAGTATTTT. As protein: CASSLGPGRTDTQYF.

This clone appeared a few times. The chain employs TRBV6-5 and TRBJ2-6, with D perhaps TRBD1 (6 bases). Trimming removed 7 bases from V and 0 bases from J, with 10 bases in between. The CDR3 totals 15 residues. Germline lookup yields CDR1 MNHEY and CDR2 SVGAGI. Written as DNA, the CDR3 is TGTGCCAGCATGCCACAGGGCTCTGGGGCCAACGTCCTGACTTTC. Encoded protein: CASMPQGSGANVLTF.

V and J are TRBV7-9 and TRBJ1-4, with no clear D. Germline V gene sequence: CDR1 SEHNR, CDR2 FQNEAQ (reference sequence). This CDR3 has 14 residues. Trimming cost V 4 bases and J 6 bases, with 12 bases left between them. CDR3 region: CASSSRPLDEKLFF. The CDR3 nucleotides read TGTGCCAGCAGCTCCCGCCCTCTAGATGAAAAACTGTTTTTT.

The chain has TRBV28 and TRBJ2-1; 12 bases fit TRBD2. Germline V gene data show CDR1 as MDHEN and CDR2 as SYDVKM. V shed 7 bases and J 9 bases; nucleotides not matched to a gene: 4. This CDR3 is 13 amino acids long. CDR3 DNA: TGTGCCAGCACTAGCGGGGGGGCAGGTGAGCAGTTCTTC. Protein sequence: CASTSGGAGEQFF.

CDR3 sequence: CASSMTGTGTEKLFF. The DNA for the CDR3 is TGTGCCAGTAGTATGACCGGGACAGGGACTGAAAAACTGTTTTTT. The J gene is TRBJ1-4, the V gene TRBV19; 9 bases match TRBD1. The CDR3 sequence is 15 residues long. In germline, CDR1 is LNHDA, CDR2 SQIVND (reference sequence). With 3 bases clipped from V and 7 bases from J, the junction kept 6 bases outside the gene matches.